This T cell receptor (beta chain) originates from a study of blood T cell repertoires in COVID-19. Study overall: Italy, Spain and the United States were the sources of the convalescent and acute COVID-19 samples. T cells, B-cell-depleted T cells, or PBMCs supplied cDNA or gDNA.

Original handling: Reference gene primers were amplified, and this amplification served to estimate nucleated cell counts. Sequencing used immunoSEQ multiplex PCR; TCRdb keeps in-frame clones, though not all of them. V and J calls and clone size are as listed in that table; D and trimming were resolved from the DNA. In the table there are 200,000 to 300,000 clones, about four fifths of which are singletons. V trimming: 4 bases; J trimming: 5 bases; junction bases outside the gene matches: 5. Germline CDR1 and CDR2: KGHSH and LQKENI. The CDR3 has 14 amino acids. The specimen was peripheral blood. The V call is TRBV18, the J call TRBJ2-7; 10 positions agree with TRBD1. The TCR originated in a woman in her 70s with acute or convalescent COVID-19. CDR3 nucleotide sequence: TGTGCCAGCTCACTCGGACAGGGGGGTCACGAGCAGTACTTC. Translating gives CASSLGQGGHEQYF.